Presented here are 30 T cell receptor beta chains from one specimen sequenced in a study of blood T cell repertoires in COVID-19. TCRdb's table, derived via immunoSEQ multiplex PCR, lists solely in-frame clones and lacks some. There are around 250,000 clones in the sample; around 78% occur only once, and 4.6% lies in the top ten. What was sequenced was peripheral blood. These receptors came from a man in his 60s who had recovered from COVID-19.

On this clone itself: At one end, the junction sequence differs from germline, possibly due to a read error. The chain recombines TRBV2 with TRBJ2-2; no clear D. The CDR3 covers 15 residues. Germline V CDR1 and CDR2: SNHLY, FYNNEI. Here the CDR3 reads CASSERRFATRELFF. The DNA of the CDR3 is TGTGCCAGCAGTGAGAGGCGGTTCGCCACCCGGGAGCTGTTTTTT.

This clone was counted a few times. The CDR3 loop is CATYQGGNQPQHF. The CDR3 DNA reads as TGTGCCACCTATCAGGGGGGCAATCAGCCCCAGCATTTT. The gene calls are TRBV19 and TRBJ1-5, with TRBD1 matching 7 bases. Losses at the gene ends were 10 bases for V and 2 bases for J; bases not matched to a gene: 5. The germline V gene has CDR1 LNHDA and CDR2 SQIVND (reference sequence). The CDR3 totals 13 residues.

The V and J genes are TRBV7-9 and TRBJ2-2; D is uncertain. Germline V gene lookup returns CDR1 SEHNR and CDR2 FQNEAQ (reference sequence). V was clipped by 4 bases and J by 4 bases, with 7 bases between them. This CDR3 region has 13 residues. The CDR3 DNA reads as TGTGCCAGCAGCTCCCCGGGCACCGGGGAGCTGTTTTTT. This gives the protein CASSSPGTGELFF. Full variable domain (rest looked up from reference TRBV7-9 and TRBJ2-2): DTGVSQNPRHKITKRGQNVTFRCDPISEHNRLYWYRQTLGQGPEFLTYFQNEAQLEKSRLLSDRFSAERPKGSFSTLEIQRTEQGDSAMYLCASSSPGTGELFFGEGSRLTVL.

The gene calls are TRBV2 and TRBJ2-5; D is uncertain. Between the trimmed V and J ends, which lost 6 bases and 5 bases, there was a span of 10 bases. Germline loops: CDR1 SNHLY, CDR2 FYNNEI. The CDR3 sequence is 12 residues long. CDR3: CASSRELETQYF. CDR3 DNA sequence: TGTGCCAGCAGCCGAGAGTTGGAGACCCAGTACTTC. Supplemented by reference TRBV2 and TRBJ2-5, the full variable domain reads EPEVTQTPSHQVTQMGQEVILRCVPISNHLYFYWYRQILGQKVEFLVSFYNNEISEKSEIFDDQFSVERPDGSNFTLKIRSTKLEDSAMYFCASSRELETQYFGPGTRLLVL.

The V gene is TRBV5-4, the J gene TRBJ2-7; possibly TRBD1 for D (6 bases). V was trimmed by 2 bases and J by 3 bases, leaving 12 bases between them. In germline, CDR1 is SGHNT, CDR2 YYREEE (reference sequence). CDR3 length: 14 amino acids. CDR3 loop: CASSLSGRGYEQYF. The CDR3 DNA reads as TGTGCCAGCAGCTTATCTGGCAGGGGCTACGAGCAGTACTTC.

This clone was seen only a few times. V gene TRBV19 combines with J gene TRBJ2-7, with D hard to call. The CDR3 runs to 14 residues. CDR1 and CDR2 from the germline V gene are LNHDA and SQIVND (reference sequence). The V end was cut by 6 bases, the J end by 1 base, with 13 bases between. CDR3 sequence (DNA): TGTGCCAGTAGAGTTCGCCGAGAGTCCTACGAGCAGTACTTC. It specifies CASRVRRESYEQYF.

The chain uses TRBV3-1 (or the pseudogene TRBV3-2) and TRBJ2-1; 8 nucleotides align to TRBD2. The trim removed 4 bases at V and 10 bases at J, leaving 9 bases unmatched. This CDR3 is built from 14 residues. Germline CDR1 LGHDT, CDR2 YNNKEL (reference sequence). The CDR3: CASSLPGLGFEQFF. The CDR3 coding sequence is TGTGCCAGCAGCCTCCCGGGACTAGGATTCGAGCAGTTCTTC.

This chain connects TRBV5-6 to TRBJ2-7; 9 positions agree with TRBD1. The CDR3 has 15 amino acids. Germline trimming cut 4 bases from V and 4 bases from J; bases unmatched to any gene: 9. CDR1 and CDR2 (germline): SGHDT, YYEEEE. The CDR3 spells CASSGTGQGVYEQYF. The DNA of the CDR3 is TGTGCCAGCAGCGGGACGGGACAGGGTGTTTACGAGCAGTACTTC.

CDR3 loop: CASSLLGVGEFYGYTF. The CDR3 nucleotides are TGTGCCAGCAGTTTATTAGGGGTTGGGGAATTCTATGGCTACACCTTC. The chain employs TRBV27 and TRBJ1-2; TRBD1 might be the D (5 bases). Germline V gene data show CDR1 as MNHEY and CDR2 as SMNVEV (reference sequence). The ends were cut back, 1 base at V and 4 bases at J, with 16 bases in the middle. The CDR3 contains 16 residues.

The genes are TRBV21-1 and TRBJ2-6; TRBD2 reflects the table's D call only, with no check against the DNA. TRBV21-1 is listed as a pseudogene. The CDR3 extends over 14 amino acids. CDR3 loop: CASSKDGRTNVLTF. In nucleotides, the CDR3 is TGTGCCAGCAGCAAAGATGGGAGGACCAACGTCCTGACTTTC.

This rearrangement joins TRBV2 to TRBJ1-4; 7 nucleotides match TRBD1. The CDR3 contains 15 residues. Germline loops: CDR1 SNHLY, CDR2 FYNNEI. V was pared by 6 bases and J by 7 bases, with 11 bases of the junction left unmatched. In DNA, the CDR3 is TGTGCCAGCAGACTGCAGGGGGTAGTGCCTGAAAAACTGTTTTTT. Its translation: CASRLQGVVPEKLFF.

In its sample, this clone was seen once. This sequence joins TRBV5-5 and TRBJ2-7, with unresolved D. Germline V gene sequence: CDR1 SGHKS, CDR2 YYEKEE (reference sequence). Trimming shortened V by 0 bases and J by 1 base, and 11 bases separated the two germline ends. CDR3 length: 15 amino acids. The CDR3 nucleotides are TGTGCCAGCAGCTTGGTGGCCAGGTCGTCCTACGAGCAGTACTTC. It yields the protein CASSLVARSSYEQYF. Based on the CDR3 plus reference TRBV5-5 and TRBJ2-7, the full variable domain is DAGVTQSPTHLIKTRGQQVTLRCSPISGHKSVSWYQQVLGQGPQFIFQYYEKEERGRGNFPDRFSARQFPNYSSELNVNALLLGDSALYLCASSLVARSSYEQYFGPGTRLTVT.

The CDR3 region is CASREGGVNTEAFF. The CDR3 coding sequence is TGTGCCAGCAGGGAAGGGGGCGTGAACACTGAAGCTTTCTTT. The chain has TRBV7-8 and TRBJ1-1; 7 nucleotides match TRBD1. The germline V gene encodes CDR1 SGHVS and CDR2 FQNEAQ. Trimming cost V 6 bases and J 0 bases; bases outside gene matches: 4. CDR3 length: 14 residues. The full variable domain, completed using reference TRBV7-8 and TRBJ1-1, is GAGVSQSPRYKVAKRGQDVALRCDPISGHVSLFWYQQALGQGPEFLTYFQNEAQLDKSGLPSDRFFAERPEGSVSTLKIQRTQQEDSAVYLCASREGGVNTEAFFGQGTRLTVV.

V is TRBV6-1 and J is TRBJ1-5; possible D gene TRBD1, 5 bases. The V gene lost 2 bases and the J gene lost 7 bases, with 12 bases spanning the gap. This CDR3 is 14 amino acids long. Per germline, CDR1 MNHNS and CDR2 SASEGT. CDR3: CASSERQGRQPQHF. The CDR3 DNA follows: TGTGCCAGCAGTGAACGGCAGGGTCGGCAGCCCCAGCATTTT.

This clone was found a few times. The V gene is TRBV3-1 (or the pseudogene TRBV3-2), the J gene TRBJ1-1, with D possibly TRBD1 on 6 matching bases. The CDR3 is 15 amino acids. Trimming took 5 bases from V and 8 from J, leaving 21 bases between them. In germline, CDR1 is LGHDT, CDR2 YNNKEL (reference sequence). The CDR3 here is CASSLGQTGALEAFF. DNA of the CDR3: TGTGCCAGCAGCTTAGGACAGACCGGGGCCTTAGAAGCTTTCTTT.

The chain recombines TRBV6-2 or TRBV6-3 with TRBJ1-6; no firm D call. The germline CDR1 and CDR2 sequences are MNHEY and SVGEGT. V shed 2 bases and J shed 0 bases, with 17 bases lying between them. This CDR3 spans 19 amino acids. CDR3 DNA: TGTGCCAGCAGTTACGACGTCAGCGACCGAAGCTCCTATAATTCACCCCTCCACTTT. Encoded protein: CASSYDVSDRSSYNSPLHF.

The genes are TRBV5-4 and TRBJ2-3, with a possible D match to TRBD1 (5 bases). Germline V lookup: CDR1 SGHNT, CDR2 YYREEE (reference sequence). V was shortened by 4 bases and J by 5 bases, with 17 bases between the two germline ends. CDR3 length equals 15 residues. The CDR3 protein is CASSHRGRLQDTQYF. The CDR3 DNA follows: TGTGCCAGCAGCCATAGGGGCCGCCTGCAAGATACGCAGTATTTT.

The rearrangement joins TRBV5-5 to TRBJ2-5; D uncertain. Germline V CDR1 and CDR2: SGHKS, YYEKEE (reference sequence). CDR3 length: 14 amino acids. Trimming cost V 1 base and J 2 bases, with 9 bases left between them. CDR3 nucleotide sequence: TGTGCCAGCAGCTTGTTGGGCAAGCAAGAGACCCAGTACTTC. Translation: CASSLLGKQETQYF.

This chain uses TRBV9 with TRBJ2-1, with 9 positions matching TRBD2. V was clipped by 0 bases and J by 10 bases; unmatched bases: 11. The CDR3 contains 16 residues. Germline V CDR1 and CDR2: SGDLS, YYNGEE. This CDR3 is CASSVGLAGPLREQFF. CDR3 DNA: TGTGCCAGCAGCGTAGGGCTAGCGGGACCCCTAAGGGAGCAGTTCTTC.

CDR3 sequence: CASKYRVMGTEAFF. The CDR3 coding sequence is TGTGCCAGCAAATACAGGGTTATGGGGACTGAAGCTTTCTTT. This chain connects TRBV2 to TRBJ1-1; TRBD1 might be the D (6 bases). Germline V gene data show CDR1 as SNHLY and CDR2 as FYNNEI. This CDR3 contains 14 residues. Trimming shortened V by 7 bases and J by 5 bases, and 17 bases separated the two germline ends.

J is TRBJ2-7 and V is TRBV5-1; possibly TRBD1 for D (5 bases). V shed 5 bases and J shed 3 bases, with 18 bases lying between them. The germline gives CDR1 SGHRS, CDR2 YFSETQ. The CDR3 runs to 15 residues. DNA of the CDR3: TGCGCCAGCAGAACCCAGGGATACCTAGGCTACGAGCAGTACTTC. Protein: CASRTQGYLGYEQYF.

The table lists this clone with a count of one. The J gene is TRBJ1-4, the V gene TRBV4-1; D uncertain. The CDR3 consists of 12 residues. From germline, CDR1 is MGHRA and CDR2 YSYEKL. V was trimmed by 1 base and J by 8 bases, leaving 5 bases between them. Written as DNA, the CDR3 is TGCGCCAGCAGCCAAGTCGTCGAAAAACTGTTTTTT. Amino acid sequence: CASSQVVEKLFF.

V is TRBV19 and J is TRBJ2-2; possibly TRBD2 for D (5 bases). V was cut by 3 bases and J by 8 bases, with 7 bases left in between. The CDR3 length is 12 residues. Germline CDR1 LNHDA, CDR2 SQIVND (reference sequence). The CDR3 spells CASSMPGGELFF. The CDR3, as DNA: TGTGCCAGTAGTATGCCGGGGGGGGAGCTGTTTTTT.

The genes are TRBV28 and TRBJ1-5; 8 bases agree with TRBD1. This CDR3 spans 16 amino acids. CDR1 is MDHEN and CDR2 is SYDVKM in the germline V gene. Trimming at V came to 6 bases and at J to 6 bases, leaving 13 bases not matched to a gene. The CDR3 coding sequence is TGTGCCAGCAGGTTCCCCGTCGCAGGGGGCACTCAGCCCCAGCATTTT. The encoded protein is CASRFPVAGGTQPQHF.

The chain recombines TRBV13 with TRBJ1-1; 9 nucleotides align to TRBD1. This CDR3 contains 13 residues. Germline lookup yields CDR1 PRHDT and CDR2 FYEKMQ (reference sequence). V dropped 5 bases and J dropped 8; count of bases not matched to a gene: 6. The CDR3 DNA is TGTGCCAGCAGCGTGTCCGGGACAGGGGAAGCTTTCTTT. Translating gives CASSVSGTGEAFF.

V is TRBV5-1 and J is TRBJ1-4, with 9 positions matching TRBD1. Germline V gene data show CDR1 as SGHRS and CDR2 as YFSETQ. V was pared by 4 bases and J by 8 bases, with 6 bases of the junction left unmatched. There are 14 residues in the CDR3. The CDR3 sequence: CASSAGQGGEKLFF. In DNA, the CDR3 is TGCGCCAGCAGCGCGGGACAGGGCGGAGAAAAACTGTTTTTT.

The chain links TRBV5-6 to TRBJ1-4; D is unclear. The CDR3 is 14 residues long. Between the trimmed V and J ends, which lost 2 bases and 4 bases, there was a span of 9 bases. Germline V CDR1 and CDR2: SGHDT, YYEEEE. CDR3 in DNA: TGTGCCAGCAGCTTACGAGGGAATAATGAAAAACTGTTTTTT. The encoded protein is CASSLRGNNEKLFF.

This clone occurred once. This chain joins TRBV27 and TRBJ2-7; 10 bases agree with TRBD2. Per germline, CDR1 MNHEY and CDR2 SMNVEV (reference sequence). The CDR3 consists of 13 residues. V lost 5 bases, J lost 3 bases, and 1 base stayed unmatched. This CDR3 reads CASSRTSGYEQYF. The CDR3 nucleotides read TGTGCCAGCAGTAGGACTAGCGGCTACGAGCAGTACTTC.

The J gene is TRBJ2-5, the V gene TRBV5-1, with D possibly TRBD2 on 5 matching bases. V was shortened by 0 bases and J by 2 bases, with 11 bases between the two germline ends. This CDR3 is 15 amino acids long. The germline V gene encodes CDR1 SGHRS and CDR2 YFSETQ. In DNA, the CDR3 is TGCGCCAGCAGCTTGGAAGGTAGACTACAAGAGACCCAGTACTTC. This codes for CASSLEGRLQETQYF.

The chain combines TRBV3-1 (or the pseudogene TRBV3-2) with TRBJ2-7; D might be TRBD2 (6 bases). Looked up from germline, CDR1 is LGHDT and CDR2 is YNNKEL (reference sequence). Trimming removed 1 base at V and 0 bases at J, with 13 bases between. This CDR3 is 16 amino acids long. CDR3 in amino acids: CASSQGLRGSSYEQYF. Here the CDR3 DNA reads TGTGCCAGCAGCCAAGGGTTGCGGGGAAGCTCCTACGAGCAGTACTTC.